The 10 T cell receptor beta chains listed next were all sequenced from one sample in a study of blood T cell repertoires in COVID-19. TCRdb's copy holds only in-frame clones and misses some; the assay was immunoSEQ multiplex PCR. Counted here are 120,000 or so clones, approximately 82% occurring once; the ten biggest clones make up 3.8%. The sample taken for sequencing was peripheral blood. Source of these receptors: a woman in her forties or fifties with acute or convalescent COVID-19.

The rearrangement uses TRBV5-5 and TRBJ2-3; tentatively, D is TRBD1 (8 bases). Looked up from germline, CDR1 is SGHKS and CDR2 is YYEKEE (reference sequence). CDR3 length: 15 residues. Trimming cost V 5 bases and J 2 bases, with 15 bases left between them. This chain's CDR3 is CASRLQGGLTDTQYF. The CDR3 coding sequence is TGTGCCAGCAGGTTACAGGGGGGGCTCACAGATACGCAGTATTTT.

This chain uses TRBV19 with TRBJ2-2, with a weak D call TRBD2 (5 bases). V gave up 2 bases and J gave up 1 base, with 8 bases separating them. Looked up from germline, CDR1 is LNHDA and CDR2 is SQIVND (reference sequence). The CDR3 length is 15 residues. This CDR3 reads CASSILAGNTGELFF. The DNA of the CDR3 is TGTGCCAGTAGTATACTAGCAGGGAACACCGGGGAGCTGTTTTTT.

The chain joins TRBV4-1 to TRBJ2-3, with TRBD2 identical over 9 bases. The CDR3 consists of 19 residues. The junction had 11 bases not matched to a gene; V was cut back by 1 base and J by 0 bases. The germline CDR1 and CDR2 sequences are MGHRA and YSYEKL. CDR3 nucleotides: TGCGCCAGCAGCCAAGTTTATGCGGGAGGGACCACTAGCACAGATACGCAGTATTTT. It is translated as CASSQVYAGGTTSTDTQYF.

V gene TRBV19 combines with J gene TRBJ1-2; D is uncertain. The germline V and J ends were trimmed by 5 bases and 3 bases, with 19 bases remaining between them. The V gene's germline CDR1 is LNHDA and CDR2 SQIVND (reference sequence). The CDR3 consists of 16 residues. CDR3 amino acids: CASSRGSSSAHYGYTF. The CDR3 coding sequence is TGTGCCAGTAGTCGCGGGTCTTCTAGTGCACACTATGGCTACACCTTC.

This clone came up a few times. The chain combines TRBV2 with TRBJ2-7; 7 bases are shared with TRBD2. This CDR3 contains 12 residues. Germline CDR1 reads SNHLY; CDR2 reads FYNNEI. The trim removed 3 bases at V and 12 bases at J, leaving 8 bases unmatched. The CDR3 DNA sequence: TGTGCCAGCAGTGAGATGACTAGCTCTCCGTACTTC. Residues: CASSEMTSSPYF.

A note on this clone: Other DNA sequences in this specimen translate into the identical CDR3. The chain has TRBV20-1 and TRBJ2-1; D uncertain. CDR1 is DFQATT, CDR2 SNEGSKA, per germline (reference sequence). This CDR3 has 14 residues. Trimming pared 3 bases from V and 0 bases from J, leaving 9 bases between. CDR3 coding DNA: TGCAGTGCTAGTGCGGTTTCCTCCTACAATGAGCAGTTCTTC. Translating it yields CSASAVSSYNEQFF.

V usage is TRBV3-1 (or the pseudogene TRBV3-2) and J usage is TRBJ1-5; D gene unclear. Looked up from germline, CDR1 is LGHDT and CDR2 is YNNKEL (reference sequence). This CDR3 comprises 14 residues. V lost 5 bases to trimming and J lost 3 bases, with 11 bases between them. The CDR3 DNA reads as TGTGCCAGCAGCTTCTTGGGCACCAATCAGCCCCAGCATTTT. Its protein product is CASSFLGTNQPQHF.

This chain uses TRBV2 with TRBJ2-1, with TRBD1 matching 9 bases. V trimming: 11 bases; J trimming: 3 bases; junction bases outside the gene matches: 8. CDR1 is SNHLY, CDR2 FYNNEI, per germline. This CDR3 is built from 14 residues. The CDR3 nucleotides are TGTGCCCGCCAACAGGACAGGGGCTACAATGAGCAGTTCTTC. It specifies CARQQDRGYNEQFF. Combining the CDR3 with reference TRBV2 and TRBJ2-1 gives the whole variable domain EPEVTQTPSHQVTQMGQEVILRCVPISNHLYFYWYRQILGQKVEFLVSFYNNEISEKSEIFDDQFSVERPDGSNFTLKIRSTKLEDSAMYFCARQQDRGYNEQFFGPGTRLTVL.

V is TRBV14 and J is TRBJ2-2; D perhaps matches TRBD2 (5 bases). The CDR3 runs 16 residues. V was cut by 3 bases and J by 0 bases, with 11 bases left in between. The V gene's germline CDR1 is SGHDN and CDR2 FVKESK. As DNA, the CDR3 is TGTGCCAGCAGCCAGCGAGGGTTAGCGAACACCGGGGAGCTGTTTTTT. Protein sequence: CASSQRGLANTGELFF.

The chain recombines TRBV2 with TRBJ1-2, with 7 bases matching TRBD1. The junction had 7 bases not matched to a gene; V was cut back by 6 bases and J by 6 bases. Germline lookup yields CDR1 SNHLY and CDR2 FYNNEI. This CDR3 contains 13 residues. CDR3 residues: CASRANRGNGYTF. CDR3 nucleotide sequence: TGTGCCAGCAGAGCAAACAGGGGAAATGGCTACACCTTC.